The 3 T cell receptor beta chains below were found in one sample sequenced in a study of cytomegalovirus exposure and HLA in healthy donors. Here immunoSEQ multiplex PCR was the method, and the copy in TCRdb shows in-frame clones only, minus some. The sample consists of 130,000 or so clones, around 92% of them appearing once. The material sequenced was PBMCs. The source of these receptors is a man between 25 and 39 years old in good health and CMV-seronegative.

The gene calls are TRBV5-1 and TRBJ2-5; a possible D gene is TRBD2 (6 bases). This CDR3 contains 16 residues. Trimming took off 4 bases at V and 1 base at J, with 17 bases between the two ends. Per the germline V gene, CDR1 is SGHRS and CDR2 is YFSETQ. This chain's CDR3 is CASSPKVGRIQETQYF. DNA for the CDR3: TGCGCCAGCAGCCCGAAAGTGGGGAGGATCCAAGAGACCCAGTACTTC.

This clone was seen a few times. The genes are TRBV18 and TRBJ1-6, with D unclear. The CDR3 covers 14 residues. The V gene lost 3 bases and the J gene lost 7 bases, with 10 bases spanning the gap. Germline V CDR1 and CDR2: KGHSH, LQKENI. In nucleotides, the CDR3 is TGTGCCAGCTCACCCCCGGTGGGCAATTCACCCCTCCACTTT. This sequence encodes CASSPPVGNSPLHF.

The chain couples TRBV5-1 to TRBJ1-1; TRBD1 matches at 10 bases. V shed 4 bases, J shed 3 bases, and the junction held 9 bases outside the gene matches. CDR3 length equals 16 residues. CDR1 SGHRS and CDR2 YFSETQ come from the germline V gene. The CDR3 nucleotides read TGCGCCAGCAGCACGACAGGGGGCGGGATGTACACTGAAGCTTTCTTT. Its translation is CASSTTGGGMYTEAFF. The full variable domain, in which reference TRBV5-1 and TRBJ1-1 provide the parts outside the CDR3, is KAGVTQTPRYLIKTRGQQVTLSCSPISGHRSVSWYQQTPGQGLQFLFEYFSETQRNKGNFPGRFSGRQFSNSRSEMNVSTLELGDSALYLCASSTTGGGMYTEAFFGQGTRLTVV.